Below, 9 T cell receptor beta chains from the same sample are listed, as sequenced in a study of blood T cells in healthy people across ages. Then a second PCR, running roughly 7 to 11 cycles, was carried out with a sample-barcoded 5' primer and a J-beta primer mix. TCRdb reanalysed the 5' RACE reads using MiXCR and keeps one entry per CDR3 protein. The profile shows 1,500,000 or so distinct CDR3 sequences, roughly 59% of them singletons. Sample: blood. Receptors were obtained from a man aged 18-30 years in good health.

This clonotype has just one count. The chain has TRBV25-1 and TRBJ1-2, with 8 bases identical to TRBD1. Germline values: CDR1 MGHDK, CDR2 SYGVNS. This CDR3 has 17 amino acids. J was trimmed by 5 bases and V by 2 bases; bases with no gene match: 13. The CDR3 bases are TGTGCCAGCAGTGAAGAAGGCAGTCAGGGGGCGAGGTATGGCTACACCTTC. Its translation: CASSEEGSQGARYGYTF.

This clonotype has just one count. At one end, the junction sequence differs from germline, possibly due to a read error. This sequence joins TRBV30 and TRBJ2-4; 7 positions match TRBD2. The assigned J gene may be wrong: the sequence end matches TRBJ2-5 better. Germline values: CDR1 GTSNPN, CDR2 SVGIG (reference sequence). The CDR3 has 11 amino acids. This CDR3 is CAGRGLETQYF. The DNA of the CDR3 is TGTGCCGGGAGGGGTCTGGAGACCCAGTACTTC.

This clonotype was counted a few times. The genes are TRBV28 and TRBJ2-1; D might be TRBD1 (6 bases). Germline V gene sequence: CDR1 MDHEN, CDR2 SYDVKM. The V end lost 2 bases, the J end lost 5 bases, and 13 bases lay between the germline ends. This CDR3 is built from 15 residues. This CDR3 is CASSLRRDTNNEQFF. The CDR3 nucleotides are TGTGCCAGCAGTTTAAGACGGGACACAAACAATGAGCAGTTCTTC. Drawing the rest from reference TRBV28 and TRBJ2-1, the complete variable domain is DVKVTQSSRYLVKRTGEKVFLECVQDMDHENMFWYRQDPGLGLRLIYFSYDVKMKEKGDIPEGYSVSREKKERFSLILESASTNQTSMYLCASSLRRDTNNEQFFGPGTRLTVL.

V usage is TRBV4-1 and J usage is TRBJ1-5; D unresolved. V was clipped by 3 bases and J by 5 bases, with 8 bases between them. Germline assignment: CDR1 MGHRA and CDR2 YSYEKL. CDR3 length: 13 residues. In nucleotides, the CDR3 is TGCGCCAGCAGCCAGACCAACTATCAGCCCCAGCATTTT. Translating it yields CASSQTNYQPQHF.

The chain carries TRBV5-1 and TRBJ1-2, with 8 bases lining up with TRBD1. Germline V lookup: CDR1 SGHRS, CDR2 YFSETQ. V lost 0 bases, J lost 8 bases, and 3 bases stayed unmatched. This CDR3 contains 13 residues. The CDR3 nucleotides read TGCGCCAGCAGCTTGGCGGCAGGGGGCGGCTACACCTTC. Protein sequence: CASSLAAGGGYTF.

The sample holds a few counts of this clonotype. The chain combines TRBV20-1 with TRBJ2-1; weak D call: TRBD2 (7 bases). V lost 2 bases, J lost 9 bases, and 23 bases lay in between. This CDR3 comprises 16 residues. The germline V gene encodes CDR1 DFQATT and CDR2 SNEGSKA (reference sequence). The CDR3 bases are TGCAGTGCTAGAAAAAGATCAGCGAGAAGGGGGGGTGAGCAGTTCTTC. It yields the protein CSARKRSARRGGEQFF.

In its sample, this clonotype was seen a few times. The chain's CDR3 is CASSLLAGAGANVLTF. In DNA form, the CDR3 reads TGCGCCAGCAGCCTCCTTGCGGGAGCTGGGGCCAACGTCCTGACTTTC. The V gene is TRBV5-1, the J gene TRBJ2-6; 7 positions agree with TRBD2. The J segment lost 2 bases and the V segment lost 4 bases, leaving 6 bases of the junction unmatched. Germline values: CDR1 SGHRS, CDR2 YFSETQ. The CDR3 runs to 16 residues.

V and J are TRBV13 and TRBJ2-7, with D perhaps assigned TRBD1 or TRBD2 (5 bases each). The V and J ends lost 3 bases and 4 bases respectively, with 13 bases between them. Germline V gene sequence: CDR1 PRHDT, CDR2 FYEKMQ (reference sequence). The CDR3 has 14 amino acids. The chain's CDR3 is CASSLGPTQYEQYF. The CDR3 bases are TGTGCCAGCAGCTTGGGACCCACGCAGTACGAGCAGTACTTC.

V is TRBV2 and J is TRBJ2-6; 7 bases agree with TRBD1. CDR1 and CDR2 from the germline V gene are SNHLY and FYNNEI. Germline trimming cut 10 bases from V and 5 bases from J; bases unmatched to any gene: 17. CDR3 length: 17 residues. The CDR3 DNA follows: TGTGCCATCAAAGTTACAGGGGCGGGTAATAGGGCCAACGTCCTGACTTTC. Translated: CAIKVTGAGNRANVLTF.